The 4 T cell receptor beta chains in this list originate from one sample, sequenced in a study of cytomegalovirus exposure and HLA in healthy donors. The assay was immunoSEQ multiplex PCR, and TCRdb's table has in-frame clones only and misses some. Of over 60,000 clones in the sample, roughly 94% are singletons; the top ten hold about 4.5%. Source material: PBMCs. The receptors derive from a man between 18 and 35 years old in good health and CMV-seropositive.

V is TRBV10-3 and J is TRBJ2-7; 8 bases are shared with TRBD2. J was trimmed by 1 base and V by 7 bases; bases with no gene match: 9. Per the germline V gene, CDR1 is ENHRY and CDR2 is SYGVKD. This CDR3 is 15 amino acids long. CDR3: CAITPREGRSYEQYF. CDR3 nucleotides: TGTGCCATCACCCCCCGGGAGGGTCGTTCCTACGAGCAGTACTTC.

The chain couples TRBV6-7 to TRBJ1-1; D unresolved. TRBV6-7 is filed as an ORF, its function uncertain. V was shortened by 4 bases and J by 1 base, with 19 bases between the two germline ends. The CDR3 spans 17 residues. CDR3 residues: CASSSLGVSSENTEAFF. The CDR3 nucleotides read TGTGCCAGCAGTTCCCTCGGAGTCTCCTCGGAGAACACTGAAGCTTTCTTT.

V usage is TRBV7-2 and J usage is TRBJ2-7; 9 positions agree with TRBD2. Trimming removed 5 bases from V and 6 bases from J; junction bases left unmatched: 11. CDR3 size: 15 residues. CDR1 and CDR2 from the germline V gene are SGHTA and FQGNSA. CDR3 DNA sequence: TGTGCCAGCAGCGAGTGGAGCGGGAGGAGTTCCGAGCAGTACTTC. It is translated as CASSEWSGRSSEQYF.

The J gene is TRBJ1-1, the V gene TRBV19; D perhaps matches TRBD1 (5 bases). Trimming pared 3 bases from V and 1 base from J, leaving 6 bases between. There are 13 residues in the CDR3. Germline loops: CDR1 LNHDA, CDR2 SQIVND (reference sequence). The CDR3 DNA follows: TGTGCCAGTAGTATCACAGGGAACACTGAAGCTTTCTTT. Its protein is CASSITGNTEAFF.